The next 24 T cell receptor beta chains were all read from a single sample in a study of T cell clonality in common variable immunodeficiency. Broader study findings: Common variable immunodeficiency TCR beta sequences reportedly had fewer deletions and N-nucleotide insertions.

Their antigens remain unidentified. This table comes from immunoSEQ multiplex PCR, and its TCRdb copy is limited to in-frame clones, with some not included. This repertoire holds some 10,000 clones, and none appear only once. Input material: peripheral blood mononuclear cells. The origin of the receptors is a human donor with common variable immunodeficiency.

The sample holds a few counts of this clone. The read falls 3 residues short of the CDR3 end, and the missing part is taken from the germline J gene. This rearrangement joins TRBV5-1 to TRBJ2-5; D call uncertain. V gave up 4 bases and J gave up 5 bases, with 12 bases separating them. The CDR3 is 13 residues long. CDR1 SGHRS and CDR2 YFSETQ come from the germline V gene. The CDR3 protein is CASSPSITETQYF. The covered CDR3 bases are TGCGCCAGCAGCCCAAGCATTACGGAGACC. The full variable domain, completed using reference TRBV5-1 and TRBJ2-5, is KAGVTQTPRYLIKTRGQQVTLSCSPISGHRSVSWYQQTPGQGLQFLFEYFSETQRNKGNFPGRFSGRQFSNSRSEMNVSTLELGDSALYLCASSPSITETQYFGPGTRLLVL.

The table lists this clone with a few counts. The read terminates 3 residues before the CDR3 end, so the remaining end is supplied by the germline J gene. The J gene is TRBJ2-5, the V gene TRBV19, with 7 bases fitting TRBD2. V gave up 0 bases and J gave up 2 bases; unmatched junction bases: 6. The germline V gene encodes CDR1 LNHDA and CDR2 SQIVND (reference sequence). This CDR3 region has 16 residues. The covered CDR3 bases are TGTGCCAGTAGTATAGATTCCAGCGGGATGCAAGAGACC. Translated: CASSIDSSGMQET. The whole CDR3 protein is CASSIDSSGMQETQYF.

This clone was detected a few times. The DNA ends 3 residues before the CDR3 does, and the rest of the CDR3 is filled in from the germline J gene. V gene TRBV6-2 or TRBV6-3 combines with J gene TRBJ2-5; D is undetermined. The CDR3 sequence is 12 residues long. In germline, CDR1 is MNHEY, CDR2 SVGEGT. V was cut by 6 bases and J by 4 bases, with 9 bases left in between. Here the CDR3 reads CASRASVETQYF. CDR3 DNA, as far as it was read: TGTGCCAGCAGGGCCTCAGTAGAGACC.

This clone was observed a handful of times. CDR3 DNA, as far as it was read: TGTGCCAGCAGCCCAACAGGGGACCAAGGGGGTGAG. This translates into CASSPTGDQGGE. The entire CDR3 protein is CASSPTGDQGGEQFF. This sequence joins TRBV7-6 and TRBJ2-1, with TRBD1 identical over 7 bases. The observed sequence ends 3 residues before the CDR3 terminus, with the missing tail filled in from the germline J gene. Germline V lookup: CDR1 SGHVS, CDR2 FNYEAQ. The CDR3 is 15 amino acids. V lost 5 bases and J lost 9; bases outside the gene matches: 13.

Concerning this clone: The read comes to an end 3 residues before the CDR3 does, leaving the germline J gene to fill in the end. The V call is TRBV18, the J call TRBJ1-1; possible D gene TRBD1, 6 bases. Trimming stripped 3 bases from V and 5 bases from J, with 7 bases between. CDR3 length: 12 residues. Germline V CDR1 and CDR2: KGHSH, LQKENI. The CDR3 loop reads CASSPDRTEAFF. The CDR3 DNA, read in part, is TGTGCCAGCTCACCCGACAGGACTGAA. Full variable domain (remainder filled in from reference TRBV18 and TRBJ1-1): NAGVMQNPRHLVRRRGQEARLRCSPMKGHSHVYWYRQLPEEGLKFMVYLQKENIIDESGMPKERFSAEFPKEGPSILRIQQVVRGDSAAYFCASSPDRTEAFFGQGTRLTVV.

By proportion, this clone is medium-sized (0.01 to 0.1%). The missing CDR3 end, 3 residues past where the read stops, is filled in from the germline J gene. The V call is TRBV11-2, the J call TRBJ1-2, with a possible D match to TRBD1 (5 bases). Germline loops: CDR1 SGHAT, CDR2 FQNNGV. The ends were cut back, 2 bases at V and 4 bases at J, with 14 bases in the middle. This CDR3 is built from 15 residues. The CDR3 sequence is CASSLRRGWGYGYTF. Incomplete CDR3 DNA: TGTGCCAGCAGCTTACGAAGGGGCTGGGGCTATGGC.

This clone was observed a few times. The read finishes 3 residues shy of the CDR3 end, and the germline J gene is used to complete it. This chain uses TRBV19 with TRBJ1-2; D perhaps matches TRBD1 (6 bases). Trimming took 3 bases from V and 3 from J, leaving 17 bases between them. Per the germline V gene, CDR1 is LNHDA and CDR2 is SQIVND (reference sequence). The CDR3 spans 16 residues. CDR3 bases read: TGTGCCAGTAGTATGGGGGCCAGGAGAGGGGACTATGGC. It codes for CASSMGARRGDYG. The CDR3, in full, reads CASSMGARRGDYGYTF.

This clone was counted ten times or more. The CDR3 end is not reached by the read, which stops 3 residues before it; the germline J gene fills it in. The J gene is TRBJ1-1, the V gene TRBV6-2 or TRBV6-3; TRBD1 aligns across 10 bases. Germline values: CDR1 MNHEY, CDR2 SVGEGT. The CDR3 sequence is 16 residues long. Trimming removed 5 bases from V and 7 bases from J; junction bases left unmatched: 13. CDR3: CASSHPGTGVKGEAFF. CDR3 bases read: TGTGCCAGCAGTCACCCCGGGACAGGGGTAAAGGGTGAA.

This clone has just a few counts. The CDR3 is cut off 3 residues early in the read; its end comes from the germline J gene. The chain employs TRBV2 and TRBJ2-1; TRBD2 aligns across 9 bases. The CDR3 is 17 amino acids. Germline V gene sequence: CDR1 SNHLY, CDR2 FYNNEI. With 6 bases clipped from V and 9 bases from J, the junction kept 18 bases outside the gene matches. CDR3: CASRASRRREGRGEQFF. The part of the CDR3 DNA that was read is TGTGCCAGCAGGGCCTCTCGTCGGCGGGAGGGCCGGGGTGAG. The full variable domain, its missing parts supplied by reference TRBV2 and TRBJ2-1, is EPEVTQTPSHQVTQMGQEVILRCVPISNHLYFYWYRQILGQKVEFLVSFYNNEISEKSEIFDDQFSVERPDGSNFTLKIRSTKLEDSAMYFCASRASRRREGRGEQFFGPGTRLTVL.

With respect to this clone: From the germline J gene comes the end of the CDR3, since the read stops 3 residues before it. The chain couples TRBV30 to TRBJ1-1; maybe TRBD1 (6 bases). Germline V gene data show CDR1 as GTSNPN and CDR2 as SVGIG (reference sequence). The germline V and J ends were trimmed by 2 bases and 0 bases, with 16 bases remaining between them. The CDR3 length is 16 residues. CDR3 DNA, as far as it was read: TGTGCCTGGAGTAGTTGGGGGGGCCCGTTGAACACTGAA. Amino acid sequence: CAWSSWGGPLNTE. The complete CDR3 sequence is CAWSSWGGPLNTEAFF.

There are a few counts of this clone. The read falls 3 residues short of the CDR3 end, and the missing part is taken from the germline J gene. The genes are TRBV18 and TRBJ1-2; the D is unclear. Germline values: CDR1 KGHSH, CDR2 LQKENI. The V end lost 3 bases, the J end lost 4 bases, and 18 bases lay between the germline ends. The CDR3 sequence is 16 residues long. The CDR3: CASSPPDRGSFYGYTF. The covered CDR3 bases are TGTGCCAGCTCACCTCCTGACCGGGGTTCATTCTATGGC. Together with reference TRBV18 and TRBJ1-2, the CDR3 gives the full variable domain: NAGVMQNPRHLVRRRGQEARLRCSPMKGHSHVYWYRQLPEEGLKFMVYLQKENIIDESGMPKERFSAEFPKEGPSILRIQQVVRGDSAAYFCASSPPDRGSFYGYTFGSGTRLTVV.

In the case of this clone: The CDR3 goes on 3 residues after the read ends, and that part is filled in from the germline J gene. The J gene is TRBJ1-3, the V gene TRBV7-9, with a possible D match to TRBD1 (6 bases). CDR3 size: 14 residues. The germline V gene encodes CDR1 SEHNR and CDR2 FQNEAQ (reference sequence). Trimming took 6 bases from V and 6 from J, leaving 15 bases between them. CDR3 sequence reads: CASSDRPLENTIYF. CDR3 DNA (partial): TGTGCCAGCAGTGACAGGCCCCTGGAAAACACC.

This clone was observed a few times. The CDR3 DNA, read in part, is TGTGCCAGCAGCTTAACGGGGGAACTAGCGTCGTCCTACAATGAG. Protein sequence: CASSLTGELASSYNE. The whole CDR3 is CASSLTGELASSYNEQFF. V usage is TRBV7-3 and J usage is TRBJ2-1; TRBD2 matches 7 bases. Read data end 3 residues before the CDR3 end; the end is taken from the germline J gene. Germline-derived CDR1 and CDR2 are SGHTA and FQGTGA. There are 18 residues in the CDR3. The V and J ends lost 0 bases and 1 base, in that order; junction bases with no gene match: 9.

Details on this clone: The sequence runs out 3 residues before the end of the CDR3; the remainder is reconstructed from the germline J gene. The chain is built from TRBV29-1 and TRBJ2-7; the match to TRBD2 covers 13 bases. The germline gives CDR1 SQVTM, CDR2 ANQGSEA. With V trimmed by 7 bases and J by 1 base, 4 bases remained unmatched. The CDR3 is 14 residues long. This CDR3 is CSGGTSGDSYEQYF. The part of the CDR3 DNA that was read is TGCAGCGGTGGGACTAGCGGGGATTCCTACGAG.

As to this clone: The read terminates 3 residues before the CDR3 end, so the remaining end is supplied by the germline J gene. This chain joins TRBV18 and TRBJ1-2, with 8 bases aligning to TRBD1. This CDR3 contains 12 residues. V dropped 5 bases and J dropped 4; count of bases not matched to a gene: 0. Germline V gene lookup returns CDR1 KGHSH and CDR2 LQKENI. The sequenced part of the CDR3 DNA is TGTGCCAGCTCAGGGACAGGCTATGGC. Translation gives CASSGTGYG. Given in full, the CDR3 is CASSGTGYGYTF.

In its sample, this clone was seen a few times. The CDR3 end falls 3 residues outside the read, so it is completed with the germline J gene. V gene TRBV2 combines with J gene TRBJ2-5; 11 positions agree with TRBD2. Germline-derived CDR1 and CDR2 are SNHLY and FYNNEI. With 4 bases clipped from V and 4 bases from J, the junction kept 5 bases outside the gene matches. This CDR3 region has 15 residues. CDR3 protein: CASSVLAGGGETQYF. CDR3 DNA (partial): TGTGCCAGCAGTGTGCTAGCGGGAGGAGGAGAGACC.

To note about this clone: The sequenced fragment ends 3 residues before the CDR3 boundary, so the rest is inferred from the germline J gene. This sequence joins TRBV19 and TRBJ2-1; D is ambiguous. V dropped 2 bases and J dropped 7 bases, with 12 bases sitting between them. The germline CDR1 and CDR2 sequences are LNHDA and SQIVND (reference sequence). This CDR3 comprises 14 residues. CDR3 residues: CASSIFSIVNEQFF. The sequenced part of the CDR3 DNA is TGTGCCAGTAGTATATTCTCAATAGTGAATGAG.

This clone was picked up a small number of times. The observed sequence ends 3 residues before the CDR3 terminus, with the missing tail filled in from the germline J gene. This chain joins TRBV5-1 and TRBJ2-7, with 7 positions matching TRBD2. J lost 4 bases, V lost 1 base, and 8 bases had no gene match. Looked up from germline, CDR1 is SGHRS and CDR2 is YFSETQ. There are 15 residues in the CDR3. The CDR3 sequence: CASSLIVSGLYEQYF. Incomplete CDR3 DNA: TGCGCCAGCAGCTTGATCGTTAGCGGGCTTTACGAG.

Only a few counts were recorded for this clone. The read falls 3 residues short of the CDR3 end, and the missing part is taken from the germline J gene. The chain uses TRBV7-3 and TRBJ2-1, with 10 nucleotides matching TRBD1. CDR3 size: 17 residues. V gave up 0 bases and J gave up 9 bases; unmatched junction bases: 11. Per germline, CDR1 SGHTA and CDR2 FQGTGA. The covered CDR3 bases are TGTGCCAGCAGCTTAACTCGGACAGGGGGTAGGGATAGTGAG. It is translated as CASSLTRTGGRDSE. The complete CDR3 protein is CASSLTRTGGRDSEQFF.

In this sample, this clone is medium-sized (0.01 to 0.1%). The read terminates 3 residues before the CDR3 end, so the remaining end is supplied by the germline J gene. The gene calls are TRBV19 and TRBJ2-5, with 11 positions matching TRBD1. The CDR3 length is 15 residues. J lost 5 bases, V lost 5 bases, and 7 bases had no gene match. The germline gives CDR1 LNHDA, CDR2 SQIVND (reference sequence). CDR3 in amino acids: CASSLRTGGRETQYF. Partial CDR3 DNA: TGTGCCAGTAGTCTACGGACAGGGGGCAGGGAGACC.

On this clone: The CDR3 is cut off 3 residues early in the read; its end comes from the germline J gene. This chain connects TRBV19 to TRBJ1-5; D possibly corresponds to TRBD1 (6 bases). Germline CDR1 reads LNHDA; CDR2 reads SQIVND (reference sequence). The CDR3 extends over 16 amino acids. The V and J ends lost 1 base and 2 bases respectively, with 12 bases between them. This chain's CDR3 is CASSIARQVGNQPQHF. The CDR3 bases that were read are TGTGCCAGTAGTATAGCGAGACAGGTCGGCAATCAGCCC. Together with reference TRBV19 and TRBJ1-5, the CDR3 gives the full variable domain: DGGITQSPKYLFRKEGQNVTLSCEQNLNHDAMYWYRQDPGQGLRLIYYSQIVNDFQKGDIAEGYSVSREKKESFPLTVTSAQKNPTAFYLCASSIARQVGNQPQHFGDGTRLSIL.

By share of the sample, this clone is medium-sized (0.01 to 0.1%). The CDR3 end lies 3 residues beyond the end of the read and is filled in from the germline J gene. The chain is built from TRBV6-1 and TRBJ2-5; 12 bases are shared with TRBD2. The germline V gene has CDR1 MNHNS and CDR2 SASEGT. This CDR3 contains 15 residues. The junction had 2 bases not matched to a gene; V was cut back by 2 bases and J by 4 bases. The CDR3: CASSELAGGPETQYF. CDR3 DNA, as far as it was read: TGTGCCAGCAGTGAACTAGCGGGAGGGCCAGAGACC.

This clone was observed a handful of times. The covered CDR3 bases are TGTGCCAGCAGCTTAGTTGGGACTAGTGCGTACGAG. Its translation: CASSLVGTSAYE. The full CDR3 is CASSLVGTSAYEQYF. This chain links TRBV7-2 with TRBJ2-7; TRBD2 matches at 8 bases. The read ends 3 residues shy of where the CDR3 ends; the end is completed using the germline J gene. The germline gives CDR1 SGHTA, CDR2 FQGNSA. The CDR3 is 15 amino acids. V shed 1 base and J 4 bases; nucleotides not matched to a gene: 6. The full variable domain, in which reference TRBV7-2 and TRBJ2-7 provide the parts outside the CDR3, is GAGVSQSPSNKVTEKGKDVELRCDPISGHTALYWYRQSLGQGLEFLIYFQGNSAPDKSGLPSDRFSAERTGGSVSTLTIQRTQQEDSAVYLCASSLVGTSAYEQYFGPGTRLTVT.

This clone was observed a few times. Read coverage stops 3 residues before the CDR3 terminus; the germline J gene supplies the remainder. V and J are TRBV30 and TRBJ2-2; 9 nucleotides match TRBD2. V trimming: 0 bases; J trimming: 7 bases; junction bases outside the gene matches: 6. The CDR3 is 15 residues long. Germline-derived CDR1 and CDR2 are GTSNPN and SVGIG (reference sequence). The CDR3 is CAWSVGSSGSGELFF. Partial CDR3 DNA: TGTGCCTGGAGTGTTGGAAGTAGCGGGAGCGGGGAG.